This T cell receptor (beta chain) was recovered during a study of T cell responses to AZD1222 COVID-19 vaccine. CDR1 and CDR2 from the germline V gene are MDHEN and SYDVKM. V lost 3 bases to trimming and J lost 6 bases, with 12 bases between them. CDR3 length: 14 residues. Assay used: immunoSEQ multiplex PCR; TCRdb lists only in-frame clones, some missing. The table lists 110,000 or so clones, approximately 92% of them singletons, with under 4.5% in the top ten. This clonotype was obtained from an adult who received the MenACWY meningococcal vaccine as a control. Sequencing was performed on peripheral blood, taken 28 days after the second dose of the MenACWY control vaccine. The V gene is TRBV28, the J gene TRBJ2-4, with a tentative D call TRBD2 (6 bases). The CDR3 sequence: CASSFGGGGNIQYF. The CDR3, as DNA: TGTGCCAGCAGTTTTGGGGGAGGTGGAAACATTCAGTACTTC. Filled out from reference TRBV28 and TRBJ2-4, the complete variable domain reads DVKVTQSSRYLVKRTGEKVFLECVQDMDHENMFWYRQDPGLGLRLIYFSYDVKMKEKGDIPEGYSVSREKKERFSLILESASTNQTSMYLCASSFGGGGNIQYFGAGTRLSVL.